The source of this TCR beta chain is a study of vaccination effects on CD4 cells after COVID-19. Overall study findings and caveats: Small numbers of convalescent patients limited the study. It also lacked early post-infection timepoints.

This CDR3 is 15 amino acids long. Looked up from germline, CDR1 is SGHDT and CDR2 is YYEEEE. Losses at the gene ends were 4 bases for V and 5 bases for J; bases not matched to a gene: 12. Comment on this clone: Its antigen is unidentified.

Before sequencing took place, the ViraFEST assay used viral peptide pools to expand antigen-specific CD4+ T cells. Investigators separated out CD4+ T cells once around 11 days of culture had passed. The person acquired a PCR-confirmed SARS-CoV-2 infection between March and December 2020. Repertoires were generated with immunoSEQ multiplex PCR, while TCRdb's copy carries only in-frame clones and drops some. The sample holds under 55,000 clones, about 75% seen once. This chain joins TRBV5-6 and TRBJ2-7, with TRBD1 identical over 7 bases. Sequenced here: CD4+ T cells from PBMCs cultured with a peptide pool, sampled before COVID-19 vaccination. This clonotype originated in a human donor who had a prior SARS-CoV-2 infection. CDR3: CASSIQGQLSHEQYF. Here the CDR3 DNA reads TGTGCCAGCAGCATCCAGGGACAGCTGAGCCACGAGCAGTACTTC.